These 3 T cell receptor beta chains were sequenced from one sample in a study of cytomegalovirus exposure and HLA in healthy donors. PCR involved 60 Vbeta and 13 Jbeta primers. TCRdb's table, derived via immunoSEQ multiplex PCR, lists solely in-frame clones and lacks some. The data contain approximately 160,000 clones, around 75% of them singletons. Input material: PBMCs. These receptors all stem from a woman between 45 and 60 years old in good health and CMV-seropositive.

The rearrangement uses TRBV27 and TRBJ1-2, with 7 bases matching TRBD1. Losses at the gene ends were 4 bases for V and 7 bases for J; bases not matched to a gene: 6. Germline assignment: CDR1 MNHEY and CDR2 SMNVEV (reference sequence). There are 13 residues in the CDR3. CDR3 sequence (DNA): TGTGCCAGCAGTTCACAGGGGAATGCTGGCTACACCTTC. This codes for CASSSQGNAGYTF.

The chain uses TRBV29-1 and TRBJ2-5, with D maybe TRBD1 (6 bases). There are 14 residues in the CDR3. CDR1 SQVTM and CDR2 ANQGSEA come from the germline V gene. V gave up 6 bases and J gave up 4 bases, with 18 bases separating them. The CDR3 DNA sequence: TGCAGCGTGGCCAGGGGATCCTGGGGAGAGACCCAGTACTTC. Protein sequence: CSVARGSWGETQYF.

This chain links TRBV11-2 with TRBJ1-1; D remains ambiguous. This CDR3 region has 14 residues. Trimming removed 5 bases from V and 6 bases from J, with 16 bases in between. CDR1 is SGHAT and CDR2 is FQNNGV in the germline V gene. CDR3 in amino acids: CASSRRLESAEAFF. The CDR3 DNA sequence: TGTGCCAGCAGCCGACGACTAGAGTCCGCTGAAGCTTTCTTT. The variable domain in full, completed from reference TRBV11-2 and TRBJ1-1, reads EAGVAQSPRYKIIEKRQSVAFWCNPISGHATLYWYQQILGQGPKLLIQFQNNGVVDDSQLPKDRFSAERLKGVDSTLKIQPAKLEDSAVYLCASSRRLESAEAFFGQGTRLTVV.